This TCR beta chain was sequenced for a study of shared clonotypes between healthy human individuals. Study-level results: It was observed that 5% to 6% of naive CD4 clonotypes were shared across a handful of donors. With few donors, the genetic and exposure-history diversity represented was limited.

TCRdb keeps only in-frame clones here, not all; method: immunoSEQ multiplex PCR. The sample includes 2 million to 2.5 million clones, about 92% seen only once; the top ten take 0.39%. The CDR3 extends over 14 amino acids. Per the germline V gene, CDR1 is PRHDT and CDR2 is FYEKMQ (reference sequence). Trimming cost V 1 base and J 5 bases, with 12 bases left between them. Worth noting for this clone: Its cognate antigen is unknown.

The TCR sequence derives from a man between 18 and 35 years old in good health. Some clones in this sample may be carry-over from other donors' samples. The material sequenced was naive CD4+ T cells from PBMCs. Subset noted: CD45RA+ positively selected. This chain uses TRBV13 with TRBJ2-7; D is ambiguous. The CDR3 DNA reads TGTGCCAGCAGCTTAGTTGGCTTTTTCGACGAGCAGTACTTC. The encoded protein is CASSLVGFFDEQYF.